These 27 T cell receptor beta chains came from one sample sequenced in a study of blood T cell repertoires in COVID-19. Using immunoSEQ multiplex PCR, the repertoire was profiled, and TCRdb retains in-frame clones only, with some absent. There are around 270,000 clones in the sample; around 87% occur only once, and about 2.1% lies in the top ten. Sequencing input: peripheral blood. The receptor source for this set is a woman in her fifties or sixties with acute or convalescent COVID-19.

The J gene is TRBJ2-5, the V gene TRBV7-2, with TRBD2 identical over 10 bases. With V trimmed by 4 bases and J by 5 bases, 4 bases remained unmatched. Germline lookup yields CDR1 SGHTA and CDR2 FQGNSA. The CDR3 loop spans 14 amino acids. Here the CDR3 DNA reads TGTGCCAGCAGCTCAAGTAGCGGGAGGGAGACCCAGTACTTC. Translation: CASSSSSGRETQYF.

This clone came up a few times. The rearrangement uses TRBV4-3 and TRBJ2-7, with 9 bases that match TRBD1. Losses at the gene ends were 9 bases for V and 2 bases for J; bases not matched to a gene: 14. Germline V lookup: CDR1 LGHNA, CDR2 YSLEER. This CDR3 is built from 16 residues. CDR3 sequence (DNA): TGCGCCAGGAAAGTGGGGACAGGGCTTGTAACCTACGAGCAGTACTTC. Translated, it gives CARKVGTGLVTYEQYF.

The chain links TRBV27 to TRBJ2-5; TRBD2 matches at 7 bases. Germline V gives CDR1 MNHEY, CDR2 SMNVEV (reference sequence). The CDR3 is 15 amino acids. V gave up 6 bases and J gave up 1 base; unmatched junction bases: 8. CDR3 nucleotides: TGTGCCAGCAGGGGAAAAGGGGAGGGCCAAGAGACCCAGTACTTC. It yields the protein CASRGKGEGQETQYF.

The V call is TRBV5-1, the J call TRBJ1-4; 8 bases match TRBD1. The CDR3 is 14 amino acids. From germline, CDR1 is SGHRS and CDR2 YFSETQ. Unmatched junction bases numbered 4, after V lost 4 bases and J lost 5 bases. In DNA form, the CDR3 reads TGCGCCAGCAGCACGGGACAGGAGAATGAAAAACTGTTTTTT. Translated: CASSTGQENEKLFF. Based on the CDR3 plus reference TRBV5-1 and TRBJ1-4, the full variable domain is KAGVTQTPRYLIKTRGQQVTLSCSPISGHRSVSWYQQTPGQGLQFLFEYFSETQRNKGNFPGRFSGRQFSNSRSEMNVSTLELGDSALYLCASSTGQENEKLFFGSGTQLSVL.

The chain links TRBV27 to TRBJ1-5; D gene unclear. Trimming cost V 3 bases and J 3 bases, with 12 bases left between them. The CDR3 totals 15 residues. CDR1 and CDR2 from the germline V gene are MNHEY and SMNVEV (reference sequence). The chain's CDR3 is CASSFVLTANQPQHF. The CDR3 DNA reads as TGTGCCAGCAGTTTTGTTCTTACAGCCAATCAGCCCCAGCATTTT.

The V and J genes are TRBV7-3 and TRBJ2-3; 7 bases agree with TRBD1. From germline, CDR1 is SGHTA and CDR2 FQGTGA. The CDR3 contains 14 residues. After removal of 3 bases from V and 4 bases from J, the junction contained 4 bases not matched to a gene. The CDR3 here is CASSLTGNADTQYF. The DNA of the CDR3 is TGTGCCAGCAGCTTGACAGGGAACGCAGATACGCAGTATTTT.

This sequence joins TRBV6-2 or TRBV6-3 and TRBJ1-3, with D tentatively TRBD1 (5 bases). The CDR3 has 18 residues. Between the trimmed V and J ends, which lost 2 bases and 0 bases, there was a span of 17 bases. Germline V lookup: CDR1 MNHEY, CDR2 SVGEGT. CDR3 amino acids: CASSYNGQQEYSGNTIYF. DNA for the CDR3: TGTGCCAGCAGTTACAATGGACAACAAGAATACTCTGGAAACACCATATATTTT.

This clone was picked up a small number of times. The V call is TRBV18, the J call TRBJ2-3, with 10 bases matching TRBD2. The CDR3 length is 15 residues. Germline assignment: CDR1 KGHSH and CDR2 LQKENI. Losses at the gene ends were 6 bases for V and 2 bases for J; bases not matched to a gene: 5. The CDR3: CASSALAGDTDTQYF. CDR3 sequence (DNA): TGTGCCAGCTCTGCCCTAGCGGGAGACACAGATACGCAGTATTTT.

Here the CDR3 reads CASSLRGLGHNEQFF. The CDR3 coding sequence is TGTGCCAGCAGTTTAAGGGGGTTGGGCCACAATGAGCAGTTCTTC. The chain joins TRBV27 to TRBJ2-1; D is perhaps TRBD1 (6 bases). Trimming stripped 2 bases from V and 5 bases from J, with 13 bases between. The CDR3 covers 15 residues. Per germline, CDR1 MNHEY and CDR2 SMNVEV (reference sequence).

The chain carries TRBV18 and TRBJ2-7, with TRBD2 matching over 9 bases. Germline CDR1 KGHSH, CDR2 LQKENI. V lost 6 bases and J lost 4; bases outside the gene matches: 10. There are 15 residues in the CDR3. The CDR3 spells CASSATSGQPYEQYF. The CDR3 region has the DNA TGTGCCAGCTCGGCGACTAGCGGACAACCTTACGAGCAGTACTTC.

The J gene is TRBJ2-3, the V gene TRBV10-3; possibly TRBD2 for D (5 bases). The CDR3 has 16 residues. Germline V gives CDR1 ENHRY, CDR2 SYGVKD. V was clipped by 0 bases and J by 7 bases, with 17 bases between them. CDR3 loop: CAISESPGDAWNTQYF. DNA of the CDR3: TGTGCCATCAGTGAGTCGCCCGGGGATGCGTGGAATACGCAGTATTTT.

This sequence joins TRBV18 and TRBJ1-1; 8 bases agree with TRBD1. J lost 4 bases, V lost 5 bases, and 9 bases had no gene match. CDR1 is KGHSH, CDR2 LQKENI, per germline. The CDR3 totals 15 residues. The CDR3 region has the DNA TGTGCCAGCTCAACGAACACAGGGGGTTCCACTGAAGCTTTCTTT. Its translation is CASSTNTGGSTEAFF.

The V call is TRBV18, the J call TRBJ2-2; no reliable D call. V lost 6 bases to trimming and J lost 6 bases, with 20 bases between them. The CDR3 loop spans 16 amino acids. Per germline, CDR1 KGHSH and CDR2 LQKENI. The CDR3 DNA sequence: TGTGCCAGCTCGCCAAATCAACTTGACAATTCCGGGGAGCTGTTTTTT. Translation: CASSPNQLDNSGELFF.

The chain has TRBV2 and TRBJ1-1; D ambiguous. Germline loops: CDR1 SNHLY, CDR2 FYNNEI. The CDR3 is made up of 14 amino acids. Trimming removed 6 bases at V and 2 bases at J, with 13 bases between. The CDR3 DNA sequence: TGTGCCAGCAGCTCTGTACACCGCAACACTGAAGCTTTCTTT. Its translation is CASSSVHRNTEAFF.

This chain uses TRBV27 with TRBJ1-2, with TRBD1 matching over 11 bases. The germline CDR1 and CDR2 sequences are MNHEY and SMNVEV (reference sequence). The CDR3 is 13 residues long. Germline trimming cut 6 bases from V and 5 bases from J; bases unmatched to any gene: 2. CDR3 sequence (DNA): TGTGCCAGCAGGGACAGGGGGCTTTATGGCTACACCTTC. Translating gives CASRDRGLYGYTF.

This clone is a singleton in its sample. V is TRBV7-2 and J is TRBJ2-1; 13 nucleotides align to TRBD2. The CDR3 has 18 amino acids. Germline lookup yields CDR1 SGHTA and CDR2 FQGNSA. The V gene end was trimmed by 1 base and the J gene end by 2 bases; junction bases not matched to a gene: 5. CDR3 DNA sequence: TGTGCCAGCAGCTTAGGGACTAGCGGGAGCTTACCCTACAATGAGCAGTTCTTC. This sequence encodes CASSLGTSGSLPYNEQFF.

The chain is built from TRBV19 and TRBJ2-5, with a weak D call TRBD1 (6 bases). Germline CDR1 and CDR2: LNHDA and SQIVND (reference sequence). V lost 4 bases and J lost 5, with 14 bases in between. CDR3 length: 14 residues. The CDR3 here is CASSTSGVGETQYF. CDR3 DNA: TGTGCCAGTAGTACTTCAGGGGTTGGGGAGACCCAGTACTTC. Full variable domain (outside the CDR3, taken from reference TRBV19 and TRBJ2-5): DGGITQSPKYLFRKEGQNVTLSCEQNLNHDAMYWYRQDPGQGLRLIYYSQIVNDFQKGDIAEGYSVSREKKESFPLTVTSAQKNPTAFYLCASSTSGVGETQYFGPGTRLLVL.

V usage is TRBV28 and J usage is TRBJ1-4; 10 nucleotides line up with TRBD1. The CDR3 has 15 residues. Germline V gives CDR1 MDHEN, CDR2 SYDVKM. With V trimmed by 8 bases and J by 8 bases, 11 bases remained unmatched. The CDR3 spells CASVGQGSFREKLFF. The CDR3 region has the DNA TGTGCCAGCGTGGGACAGGGGTCTTTCAGGGAAAAACTGTTTTTT.

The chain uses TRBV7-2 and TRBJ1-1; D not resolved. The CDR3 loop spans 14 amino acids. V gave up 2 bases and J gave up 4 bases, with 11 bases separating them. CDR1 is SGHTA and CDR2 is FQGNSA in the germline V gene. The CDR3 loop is CASSLRREGTEAFF. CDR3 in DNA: TGTGCCAGCAGCTTAAGGAGGGAGGGCACTGAAGCTTTCTTT. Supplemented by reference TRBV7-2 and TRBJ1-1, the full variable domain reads GAGVSQSPSNKVTEKGKDVELRCDPISGHTALYWYRQSLGQGLEFLIYFQGNSAPDKSGLPSDRFSAERTGGSVSTLTIQRTQQEDSAVYLCASSLRREGTEAFFGQGTRLTVV.

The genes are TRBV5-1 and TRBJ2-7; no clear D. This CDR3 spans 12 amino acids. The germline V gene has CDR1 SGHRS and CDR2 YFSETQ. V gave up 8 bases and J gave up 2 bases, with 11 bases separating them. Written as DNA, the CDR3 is TGCGCCAGACCGAAAGAGACCTACGAGCAGTACTTC. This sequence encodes CARPKETYEQYF.

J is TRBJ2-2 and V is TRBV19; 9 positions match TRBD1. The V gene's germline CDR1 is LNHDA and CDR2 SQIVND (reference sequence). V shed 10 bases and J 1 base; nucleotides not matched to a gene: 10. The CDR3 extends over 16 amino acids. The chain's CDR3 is CATPVPGQGNTGELFF. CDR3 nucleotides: TGTGCCACTCCGGTCCCGGGACAGGGGAACACCGGGGAGCTGTTTTTT.

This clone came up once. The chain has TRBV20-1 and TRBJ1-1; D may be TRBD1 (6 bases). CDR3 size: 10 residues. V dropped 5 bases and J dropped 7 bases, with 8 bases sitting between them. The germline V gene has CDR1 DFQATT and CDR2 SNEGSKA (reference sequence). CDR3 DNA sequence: TGCAGTGCTGCGGACAGTGAAGCTTTCTTT. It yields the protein CSAADSEAFF.

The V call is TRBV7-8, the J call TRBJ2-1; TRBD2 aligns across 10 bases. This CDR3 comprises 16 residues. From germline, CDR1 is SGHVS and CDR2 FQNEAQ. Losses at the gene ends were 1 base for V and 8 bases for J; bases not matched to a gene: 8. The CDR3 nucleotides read TGTGCCAGCAGCTTAGTACCTAGCGGGAGTAGAGATGAGCAGTTCTTC. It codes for CASSLVPSGSRDEQFF. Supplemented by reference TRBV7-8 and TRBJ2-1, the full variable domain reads GAGVSQSPRYKVAKRGQDVALRCDPISGHVSLFWYQQALGQGPEFLTYFQNEAQLDKSGLPSDRFFAERPEGSVSTLKIQRTQQEDSAVYLCASSLVPSGSRDEQFFGPGTRLTVL.

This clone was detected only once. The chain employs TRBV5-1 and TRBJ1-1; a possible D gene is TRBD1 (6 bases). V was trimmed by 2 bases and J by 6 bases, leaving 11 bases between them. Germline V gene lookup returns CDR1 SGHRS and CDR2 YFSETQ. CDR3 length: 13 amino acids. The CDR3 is CASSLGQTSEAFF. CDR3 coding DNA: TGCGCCAGCAGCTTAGGACAGACTTCTGAAGCTTTCTTT.

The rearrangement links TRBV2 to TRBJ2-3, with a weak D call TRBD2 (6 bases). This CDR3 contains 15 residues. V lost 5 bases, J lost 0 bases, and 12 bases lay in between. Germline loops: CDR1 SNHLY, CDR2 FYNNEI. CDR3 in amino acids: CASSLGLLSTDTQYF. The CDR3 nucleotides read TGTGCCAGCAGTCTGGGACTTTTAAGCACAGATACGCAGTATTTT.

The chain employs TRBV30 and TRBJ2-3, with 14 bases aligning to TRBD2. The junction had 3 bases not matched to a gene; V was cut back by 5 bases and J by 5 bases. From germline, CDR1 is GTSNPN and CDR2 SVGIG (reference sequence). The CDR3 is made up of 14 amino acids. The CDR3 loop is CAWGLAGGGDTQYF. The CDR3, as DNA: TGTGCCTGGGGACTAGCGGGAGGAGGAGATACGCAGTATTTT.

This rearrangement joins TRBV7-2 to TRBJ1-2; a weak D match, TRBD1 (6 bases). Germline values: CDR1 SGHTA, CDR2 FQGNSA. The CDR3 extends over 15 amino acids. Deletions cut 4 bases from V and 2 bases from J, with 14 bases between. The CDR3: CASSWTVTLNYGYTF. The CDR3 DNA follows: TGTGCCAGCAGCTGGACAGTCACCTTAAACTATGGCTACACCTTC.